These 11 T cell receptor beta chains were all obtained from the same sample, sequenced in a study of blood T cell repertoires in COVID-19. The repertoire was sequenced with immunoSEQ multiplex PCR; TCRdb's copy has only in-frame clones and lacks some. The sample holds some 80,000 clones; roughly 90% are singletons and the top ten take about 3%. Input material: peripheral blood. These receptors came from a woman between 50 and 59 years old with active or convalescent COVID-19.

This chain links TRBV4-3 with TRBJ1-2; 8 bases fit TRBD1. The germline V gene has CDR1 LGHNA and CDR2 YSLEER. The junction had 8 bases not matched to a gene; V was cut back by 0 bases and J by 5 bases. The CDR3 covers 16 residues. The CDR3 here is CASSQETQGALYGYTF. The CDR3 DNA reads TGCGCCAGCAGCCAAGAAACCCAGGGGGCGCTGTATGGCTACACCTTC.

The CDR3 DNA sequence: TGTGCCAGCAGTGAAGCGATGATCGGGACAGCCTACGAGCAGTACTTC. The encoded protein is CASSEAMIGTAYEQYF. The chain recombines TRBV6-1 with TRBJ2-7, with TRBD1 identical over 7 bases. This CDR3 has 16 residues. The germline V gene encodes CDR1 MNHNS and CDR2 SASEGT. Trimming removed 0 bases from V and 2 bases from J; junction bases left unmatched: 7.

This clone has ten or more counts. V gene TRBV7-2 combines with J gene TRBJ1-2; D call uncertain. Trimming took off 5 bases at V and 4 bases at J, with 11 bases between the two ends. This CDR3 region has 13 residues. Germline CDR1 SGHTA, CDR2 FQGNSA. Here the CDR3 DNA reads TGTGCCAGCAGCCCCCAGGCGGGCTATGGCTACACCTTC. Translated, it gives CASSPQAGYGYTF.

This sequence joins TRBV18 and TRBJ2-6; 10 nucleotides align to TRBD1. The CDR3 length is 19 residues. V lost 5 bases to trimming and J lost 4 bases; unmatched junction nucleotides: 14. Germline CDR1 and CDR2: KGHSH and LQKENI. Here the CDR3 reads CASSESGPGQGSGANVLTF. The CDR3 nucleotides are TGTGCCAGCTCAGAGTCCGGACCGGGACAGGGGTCCGGGGCCAACGTCCTGACTTTC.

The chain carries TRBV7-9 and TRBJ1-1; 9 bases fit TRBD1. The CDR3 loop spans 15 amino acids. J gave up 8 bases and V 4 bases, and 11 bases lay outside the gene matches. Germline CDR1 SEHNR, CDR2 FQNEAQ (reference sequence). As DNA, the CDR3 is TGTGCCAGCAGCTCCCCGGACAGGGGATCAAGGGAAGCTTTCTTT. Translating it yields CASSSPDRGSREAFF.

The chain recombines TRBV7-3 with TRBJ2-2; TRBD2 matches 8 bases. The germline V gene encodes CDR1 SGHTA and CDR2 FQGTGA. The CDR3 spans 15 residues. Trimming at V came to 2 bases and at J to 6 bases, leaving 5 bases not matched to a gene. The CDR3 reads CASSLGAGVAGELFF. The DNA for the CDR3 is TGTGCCAGCAGCTTAGGAGCGGGGGTCGCCGGGGAGCTGTTTTTT.

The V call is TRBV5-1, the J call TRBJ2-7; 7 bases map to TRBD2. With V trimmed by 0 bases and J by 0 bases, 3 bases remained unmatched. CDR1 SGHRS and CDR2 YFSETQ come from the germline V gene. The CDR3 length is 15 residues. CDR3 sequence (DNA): TGCGCCAGCAGCTTGGGGGCTAGCGGCTCCTACGAGCAGTACTTC. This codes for CASSLGASGSYEQYF.

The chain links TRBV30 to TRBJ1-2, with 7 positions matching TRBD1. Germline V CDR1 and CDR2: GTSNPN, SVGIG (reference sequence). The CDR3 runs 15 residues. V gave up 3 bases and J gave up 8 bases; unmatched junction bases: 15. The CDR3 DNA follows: TGTGCCTGGAGCGTGACAGGGTGGAATTCTAGGGGCTACACCTTC. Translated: CAWSVTGWNSRGYTF.

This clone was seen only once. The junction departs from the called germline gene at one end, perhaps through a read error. The CDR3 region has the DNA TGTGCCAGCAGCGATGGGACAGGAACGAACCGCTTC. Translating gives CASSDGTGTNRF. The chain couples TRBV14 to TRBJ1-2; 8 bases are shared with TRBD1. This CDR3 spans 12 amino acids. CDR1 SGHDN and CDR2 FVKESK come from the germline V gene.

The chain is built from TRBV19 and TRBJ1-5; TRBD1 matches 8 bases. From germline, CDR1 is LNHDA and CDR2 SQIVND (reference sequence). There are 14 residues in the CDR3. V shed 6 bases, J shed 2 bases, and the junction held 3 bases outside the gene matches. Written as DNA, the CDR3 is TGTGCCAGTAGCTCGACAGGGGGCAATCAGCCCCAGCATTTT. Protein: CASSSTGGNQPQHF.

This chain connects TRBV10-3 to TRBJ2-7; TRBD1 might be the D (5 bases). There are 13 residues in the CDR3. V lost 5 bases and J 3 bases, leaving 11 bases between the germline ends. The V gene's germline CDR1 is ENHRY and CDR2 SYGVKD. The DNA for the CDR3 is TGTGCCATCAGTCAACAGGAGAACTACGAGCAGTACTTC. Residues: CAISQQENYEQYF.